The present T cell receptor (beta chain) was sequenced within a study of blood T cell repertoires in COVID-19. Study in general: The samples span acute and convalescent COVID-19 from the United States, Italy and Spain.

Profiled with immunoSEQ multiplex PCR; TCRdb holds only in-frame clones, not every one. The sample holds approximately 180,000 clones; 65% to 90% are singletons and the top ten take around 15%. Losses at the gene ends were 5 bases for V and 0 bases for J; bases not matched to a gene: 7. The CDR3 is made up of 16 amino acids. CDR1 is LNHDA, CDR2 SQIVND, per germline (reference sequence). This clone showed up just once. The age range of participants was about 18 to 90 years, with residence in under 25 US areas. Each participant's cohort was designated according to participant-reported clinical history. For recovered donors of Cohort 3, there were two negative PCRs, clearance, or symptom resolution.

The sequence was obtained from a man aged 50 or older who had recovered from COVID-19. This chain uses TRBV19 with TRBJ1-3, with 7 bases aligning to TRBD1. Source material: PBMCs or T cells enriched from blood (not recorded which). This CDR3 is CASSVTGTSSGNTIYF. The CDR3 nucleotides read TGTGCCAGTAGTGTGACAGGGACAAGCTCTGGAAACACCATATATTTT.